This T cell receptor beta chain came from a study of shared clonotypes between healthy human individuals (dated by TCRdb to 2019 to 2021). Background for the entire study: The cohort included a few men and a couple of women between 18 and 49 years of age. Between about 0.8 and 9 billion PBMCs per donor were obtained by leukapheresis. To estimate repertoire size and how much clonotypes are shared between individuals, the study performed deep sequencing of blood TCR repertoires from a few healthy adults. For each donor, CD4 naive and CD4 memory were each run on three plates, CD8 naive on two plates, and CD8 memory on one plate. Libraries were prepared and TCR repertoires were sequenced by different laboratories using diverse techniques, in order to increase sequencing depth and limit assay-specific biases. What the authors observed across the whole study: Compared with non-shared clonotypes, clonotypes shared by all four sorted-subset donors had higher generation probabilities. Rarefaction of sorted-subset datasets indicated incomplete sequencing despite the large sequencing depth. Because the study included a small number of donors, the genetic and exposure-history diversity represented was limited. Only blood was sampled, and tissue TCR repertoires likely differ from those in blood. Pairwise subsampling indicated that sequencing depth was expected to affect the degree of clonotype sharing among donors. Larger estimated clonotype richness was generally found for naive subsets than for memory subsets. When a handful of donors were compared, the shared fraction of clonotypes was around 5.1% for naive CD4, over 3% for naive CD8, more than 2% for memory CD4, and approximately 0.4% for memory CD8.

Using the deep immunoSEQ assay, multiplex PCR amplified TCR CDR3 regions from genomic DNA. Extracted genomic DNA from each cell subset was spread evenly across all wells of several immunoSEQ 96-well plates, with each plate serving as a replicate. For sorted subsets, each replicate PCR was loaded with about 0.2 ug genomic DNA, equivalent to approximately 33,000 T cell genomes. Purified libraries were measured with a Qubit 3.0 fluorometer, size-checked on a Bioanalyzer 2100, and measured again with the KAPA Library Quantification kit. A separate single-read 150-cycle Illumina NextSeq 550 flow cell was used to sequence each immunoSEQ 96-well plate. From the authors' description of their analysis: Because the immunoSEQ output included only junctional sequences and no quality scores, the filtering could not be the same as the filtering used for full-length reads. To assign V/J genes and CDR3, sequences were annotated against IMGT germline references using PyIR, a Python wrapper for IgBLAST v1.9. Reads were filtered out if the reads had weak V/J assignments (E-value above 1e-6), no CDR3, stop codons, out-of-frame junctions, or ambiguous translated residues. V3J clonotypes were defined as sequences sharing the same inferred V gene, J gene, and CDR3 amino acid sequence. The percentage overlap between two repertoires was calculated by dividing the number of shared unique clonotypes by the size of the smaller repertoire. Repertoire richness was assessed with RTK rarefaction, the Chao1 estimator, and Recon v2.1 estimates of unobserved clonotypes. Generation probabilities for all TCRbeta clonotypes obtained by the gDNA method from a handful of donors were computed using OLGA. What TCRdb holds here is the immuneACCESS table cut down to in-frame rearrangements. Part of the clones is not present; checked against another copy, under half of the missing clones reflect an unresolved V gene, and the others are unexplained. D and trimming come from the DNA, and the V and J calls and clone size come from that table. For this sample the table gives more than 2,000,000 clones, of which roughly 92% were detected only once. The top ten clonotypes cover around 0.15% of the sample.

Concerning this clone: Its antigen is currently not known. The input lacks base qualities; no much larger clone sits a single base away.

Healthy HIV-negative adults with no recently reported acute infections or vaccinations were included as donors. All donors were Caucasian adults living in Nashville, Tennessee, USA. CD4+ T cells were enriched by magnetic negative selection; naive cells were then positively selected on CD45RA, and the negative fraction formed the memory subset. After blood collection by leukapheresis, PBMCs were isolated using Ficoll-Histopaque density gradient centrifugation and then cryopreserved in the vapor phase of liquid nitrogen. Analytical flow cytometry was used to check the purity and quantity of each magnetically sorted T cell population. Genomic DNA was isolated from every sorted fraction and measured by UV absorbance on a Nanodrop 2000c. The CDR3 numbers 14 residues from cysteine through phenylalanine. The sequence is cut down to CDR3 DNA, 42 bases in frame from base 1. The germline V gene specifies SGHDN as CDR1 and FVKESK as CDR2. The germline ends are 20 bases apart after V is trimmed by 5 bases and J by 10 bases.

This receptor chain uses TRBV14 and TRBJ1-2; TRBD1 is possibly the D segment (6 matching bases). This TCR was recovered from a man aged 18 to 35 in good health. Sequenced sample: naive CD4+ T cells sorted from blood. The label giving this sample's cell subset or site can be read as: CD45RA+ positively selected. The DNA reads as follows: TGTGCCAGCAGCTCAAGATCGGTGGCAGGGGTCTACACCTTC. The encoded protein is CASSSRSVAGVYTF.